The rows below give T cell receptor beta chains drawn from one sample of a study of CD8 T cells in ankylosing spondylitis. TCRdb independently ran MiXCR on the 5' RACE reads; one entry per CDR3 protein. The sample holds 250,000 to 400,000 distinct CDR3 sequences; roughly 12% are singletons and the top ten take around 10%. The sample was blood, either unsorted or a sorted T cell fraction (not recorded which). The source is a female donor with ankylosing spondylitis or in good health (not recorded which). Both conserved end residues are part of each CDR3. D genes are given only for firm matches. Some rows mark clone size as missing; the rest say once, few, many or name a class of expanded clone.

V	D	size	J	CDR3	DNA
TRBV20-1	.	many	TRBJ1-6	CSARDTIYNSPLHF	TGCAGTGCTAGGGACACCATCTATAATTCACCCCTCCACTTT
TRBV5-1	TRBD2	many	TRBJ2-1	CASSSSGTSAYNEQFF	TGCGCCAGCAGCTCATCCGGGACTAGCGCCTACAATGAGCAGTTCTTC
TRBV12-3/TRBV12-4	TRBD2	.	TRBJ2-5	CASSFLGLAEETQYF	TGTGCCAGCAGTTTTCTTGGACTAGCGGAAGAGACCCAGTACTTC
TRBV20-1	.	many	TRBJ2-7	CSARDLAGVSYEQYF	TGCAGTGCTAGAGATCTGGCGGGTGTATCCTACGAGCAGTACTTC
TRBV20-1	.	.	TRBJ2-2	CSVGTGELFF	TGCAGTGTTGGCACCGGGGAGCTGTTTTTT
TRBV6-4	.	many	TRBJ1-3	CASIQNTIYF	TGTGCCAGCATTCAAAACACCATATATTTT
TRBV5-6	.	few	TRBJ2-7	CASSLSSREQYF	TGTGCCAGCAGCTTGAGCTCCCGCGAGCAGTACTTC
TRBV5-4	TRBD2	.	TRBJ2-2	CASSSKLGGGAPGELFF	TGTGCCAGCAGCTCAAAACTGGGCGGGGGGGCCCCCGGGGAGCTGTTTTTT
TRBV20-1	.	many	TRBJ2-7	CSALLQSPYEQYF	TGCAGTGCTCTGTTACAGTCACCCTACGAGCAGTACTTC
TRBV20-1	.	few	TRBJ2-7	CSASPTKGQARYEQYF	TGCAGTGCTAGCCCTACTAAAGGGCAGGCTCGGTACGAGCAGTACTTC
TRBV5-5	TRBD1	.	TRBJ1-5	CASSPRTGEIDQPQHF	TGTGCCAGCAGCCCCCGGACAGGGGAGATAGATCAGCCCCAGCATTTT
TRBV7-2	TRBD1	few	TRBJ2-2	CASSHPGGWTGELFF	TGTGCCAGCAGTCATCCAGGGGGCTGGACCGGGGAGCTGTTTTTT
TRBV9	.	many	TRBJ2-2	CASTVASENTGELFF	TGTGCCAGCACCGTGGCGTCAGAGAACACCGGGGAGCTGTTTTTT
TRBV5-1	TRBD2	many	TRBJ2-5	CASSNPSGETQYF	TGCGCCAGCAGCAATCCTAGCGGAGAGACCCAGTACTTC
TRBV20-1	TRBD2	many	TRBJ2-3	CSARELARGTDTQYF	TGCAGTGCGAGAGAACTAGCGAGGGGCACAGATACGCAGTATTTT
TRBV5-1	TRBD2	many	TRBJ2-3	CASSAGTSVTDTQYF	TGCGCCAGCAGCGCCGGGACTAGCGTGACAGATACGCAGTATTTT
TRBV27	.	few	TRBJ2-1	CATSGLNNEQFF	TGTGCCACCTCCGGACTAAACAATGAGCAGTTCTTC
TRBV12-3/TRBV12-4	.	many	TRBJ2-5	CASSPILQETQYF	TGTGCCAGCAGTCCGATTCTTCAAGAGACCCAGTACTTC
TRBV14	.	few	TRBJ2-6	CASSQGPVSGTGANVLTF	TGTGCCAGCAGCCAAGGGCCAGTCAGTGGGACTGGGGCCAACGTCCTGACTTTC
TRBV20-1	TRBD2	.	TRBJ2-7	CSASQPAGAGHEQYF	TGCAGTGCTTCCCAGCCAGCGGGAGCCGGGCACGAGCAGTACTTC
TRBV5-1	TRBD2	few	TRBJ2-1	CASSGAGTTYNEQFF	TGCGCCAGCAGCGGGGCCGGGACTACCTACAATGAGCAGTTCTTC
TRBV5-5	TRBD2	.	TRBJ2-3	CASSPGASGSADTQYF	TGTGCCAGCAGTCCCGGGGCTAGCGGGAGTGCAGATACGCAGTATTTT
TRBV10-3	TRBD2	many	TRBJ2-1	CAISETGGEQFF	TGTGCCATCAGTGAGACGGGGGGTGAGCAGTTCTTC
TRBV5-1	.	many	TRBJ2-1	CASGAGPGRERNEQFF	TGCGCCAGCGGAGCCGGACCCGGCAGGGAAAGAAATGAGCAGTTCTTC
TRBV20-1	TRBD2	few	TRBJ2-5	CSARDSASGRARTQYF	TGCAGTGCTAGAGACTCAGCTAGCGGGAGGGCTAGGACCCAGTACTTC
TRBV10-1	.	many	TRBJ2-1	CASSEHETVSSYNEQFF	TGCGCCAGCAGTGAGCATGAGACCGTCAGCTCCTACAATGAGCAGTTCTTC
TRBV10-3	TRBD1	many	TRBJ1-5	CAISNRGQGNQPQHF	TGTGCCATCAGCAACAGGGGACAGGGTAATCAGCCCCAGCATTTT
TRBV27	.	many	TRBJ1-1	CASSFGFGTAEAFF	TGTGCCAGCAGTTTCGGGTTCGGGACCGCTGAAGCTTTCTTT
TRBV5-1	.	few	TRBJ2-5	CASSLGGAYAETQYF	TGCGCCAGCAGCTTAGGGGGGGCGTACGCGGAGACCCAGTACTTC
TRBV20-1	.	few	TRBJ2-7	CSAGGTSRAYEQYF	TGCAGCGCTGGCGGGACCTCGAGGGCCTACGAGCAGTACTTC
TRBV29-1	TRBD1	few	TRBJ2-3	CSEPPGQGGSQTDTQYF	TGCAGCGAGCCTCCAGGACAGGGGGGTTCACAAACAGATACGCAGTATTTT
TRBV12-3/TRBV12-4	.	many	TRBJ1-3	CASSLSGESGNTIYF	TGTGCCAGCAGTTTGAGCGGGGAAAGTGGAAACACCATATATTTT
TRBV9	TRBD2	.	TRBJ2-7	CASSARGGGGNEQYF	TGTGCCAGCAGCGCACGTGGCGGGGGAGGGAACGAGCAGTACTTC
TRBV20-1	TRBD1	many	TRBJ2-1	CSANRGTALNNEQFF	TGCAGTGCCAACCGTGGGACAGCCTTAAACAATGAGCAGTTCTTC
TRBV10-3	TRBD2	many	TRBJ2-7	CAISGPVLAGVQYF	TGTGCCATCAGTGGACCAGTCCTAGCGGGAGTGCAGTACTTC
TRBV5-1	.	many	TRBJ1-1	CASSLLGLLNTEAFF	TGCGCCAGCAGCTTGTTGGGGCTTTTGAACACTGAAGCTTTCTTT
TRBV9	TRBD2	.	TRBJ2-1	CASSVVASGGYNEQFF	TGTGCCAGCAGCGTAGTTGCTAGCGGGGGATACAATGAGCAGTTCTTC
TRBV30	TRBD2	few	TRBJ2-6	CAWTGGTSGANVLTF	TGTGCCTGGACGGGGGGAACATCTGGGGCCAACGTCCTGACTTTC
TRBV20-1	.	many	TRBJ1-4	CSAIERGKLFF	TGCAGTGCTATAGAAAGAGGGAAACTGTTTTTT
TRBV20-1	TRBD1	.	TRBJ2-7	CSASTDRDPYEQYF	TGCAGTGCTAGTACGGACAGGGACCCCTACGAGCAGTACTTC
TRBV28	TRBD2	.	TRBJ2-5	CASSPLGGLAEQETQYF	TGTGCCAGCAGCCCCCTGGGAGGGCTAGCGGAACAAGAGACCCAGTACTTC
TRBV7-9	TRBD2	.	TRBJ2-2	CASSTPTSGGATGELFF	TGTGCCAGCAGCACCCCGACTAGCGGGGGGGCTACCGGGGAGCTGTTTTTT
TRBV29-1	.	many	TRBJ1-1	CSVETFGGTEAFF	TGCAGCGTCGAAACATTTGGTGGCACTGAAGCTTTCTTT
TRBV5-1	.	many	TRBJ1-1	CASRTGPLNTEAFF	TGCGCCAGCAGAACCGGGCCCTTGAACACTGAAGCTTTCTTT
TRBV20-1	TRBD1	.	TRBJ1-6	CSARDLTGGSGNSPLHF	TGCAGTGCTAGAGATCTGACAGGGGGCTCGGGGAATTCACCCCTCCACTTT
TRBV5-1	.	many	TRBJ2-2	CASSLPKHDTNTGELFF	TGCGCCAGCAGCCTGCCAAAGCACGACACGAACACCGGGGAGCTGTTTTTT